This is a list of T cell receptor beta chains from one sample in a study of blood T cells in healthy people across ages. TCRdb re-called the 5' RACE reads with MiXCR, one entry per CDR3 protein. This repertoire shows 800,000 to 950,000 distinct CDR3 sequences, roughly 28% found once; its top ten account for 9.5% to 13%. Another study also made use of these data, one on T cells of mothers and their children.

The specimen was blood. The receptors were sampled from a woman aged 40 to 50 in good health. The CDR3 runs from the conserved cysteine through the conserved F or W.

v_call,j_call,cdr3_aa
TRBV9,TRBJ2-3,CASSERGQGTSTDTQYF
TRBV20-1,TRBJ2-3,CSASEWGNADTQYF
TRBV5-1,TRBJ2-7,CASKKGWRNSYEQYF
TRBV11-2,TRBJ2-3,CASSLLRGGRSDTQYF
TRBV5-1,TRBJ1-2,CASSLTGDPLGYTF
TRBV5-1,TRBJ2-1,CASSSPSEQFF
TRBV9,TRBJ1-5,CASSPGAGTSNQPQHF
TRBV7-9,TRBJ2-5,CASSLGRGGKTNEQYF
TRBV29-1,TRBJ1-2,CSVVYPGTLGGYTF
TRBV13,TRBJ2-3,CASSPTWGTGGFTDTQYF
TRBV9,TRBJ1-2,CASSGRAYGYTF
TRBV7-9,TRBJ2-3,CASSLPGLAGGSTDTQYF
TRBV5-1,TRBJ1-1,CASSSIRHGGAEAFF
TRBV6-5,TRBJ1-6,CASTRDRVNNSPLHF
TRBV2,TRBJ2-3,CASSATGGRGGNTQYF
TRBV25-1,TRBJ2-3,CASGVAGGRDTQYF
TRBV7-2,TRBJ2-5,CASRRQARGTQETQYF
TRBV12-3/TRBV12-4,TRBJ1-2,CASRPGRRANYGYTF
TRBV7-6,TRBJ2-6,CASSLGGHGVLTF
TRBV7-3,TRBJ2-5,CASSPGAGGETQYF
TRBV6-1,TRBJ2-7,CASSERDEQYF
TRBV2,TRBJ2-2,CASRGQGGTGELFF
TRBV5-1,TRBJ1-2,CASSLTRDRVGGYTF
TRBV6-4,TRBJ1-1,CASSDYAGGDEAFF
TRBV5-1,TRBJ2-7,CASGESDSPYEQYF
TRBV28,TRBJ1-5,CARSTEQGSQPQHF
TRBV11-1,TRBJ2-7,CASSLDAGPYEQYF
TRBV5-1,TRBJ2-1,CASRGDRDEQFF
TRBV4-2,TRBJ2-4,CASSQEEGGAGYIQYF
TRBV20-1,TRBJ1-5,CSTLRDSNQPQHF
TRBV6-2/TRBV6-3,TRBJ2-5,CASSFGGLEQYF
TRBV15,TRBJ1-3,CATGRPGNTIYF
TRBV15,TRBJ1-1,CATSRDRGTVTSTEAFF
TRBV12-3/TRBV12-4,TRBJ2-1,CASSIREPNYNEQFF
TRBV12-3/TRBV12-4,TRBJ1-5,CASGDRGQSNQPQHF
TRBV7-3,TRBJ2-7,CASRLHKGLSSYEQYF
TRBV2,-,CASSAPQGRRETQYF
TRBV29-1,TRBJ2-5,CSVDNRGRMKTQYF
TRBV7-9,TRBJ2-7,CASSLDITGYEQYF
TRBV18,TRBJ1-5,CASSPLPDQPQHF
TRBV28,TRBJ1-2,CASSSLGNYYGYTF
TRBV9,TRBJ1-4,CASSDPRQGGNEKLFF
TRBV12-3/TRBV12-4,TRBJ1-6,CASSFGGGQGNNSPLHF
TRBV6-1,TRBJ2-7,CASKIPGTAYEQYF